This TCR beta chain is from a study of T cells after somatic rescue of genetic block. Only in-frame clones appear in the TCRdb table, and some are missing; sequencing was by immunoSEQ multiplex PCR. The sample has roughly 14,000 clones; 55% to 75% are singletons. Germline assignment: CDR1 SGHRS and CDR2 YFSETQ. The length of the CDR3 is 15 residues. Losses at the gene ends were 2 bases for V and 1 base for J; bases not matched to a gene: 5. The TCR comes from a boy between 10 and 17 years old. Sequencing used peripheral blood mononuclear cells (PBMCs). The genes are TRBV5-1 and TRBJ2-5; 7 nucleotides match TRBD1. The CDR3 region has the DNA TGCGCCAGCAGCTTTAGGACAGGTCTCCAAGAGACCCAGTACTTC. Its protein product is CASSFRTGLQETQYF. Variable domain in full (rest from reference TRBV5-1 and TRBJ2-5): KAGVTQTPRYLIKTRGQQVTLSCSPISGHRSVSWYQQTPGQGLQFLFEYFSETQRNKGNFPGRFSGRQFSNSRSEMNVSTLELGDSALYLCASSFRTGLQETQYFGPGTRLLVL.